A selection of T cell receptor beta chains follows, all from one sample in a study of blood T cells in healthy people across ages. MiXCR, applied by TCRdb to the 5' RACE reads, yields one record per CDR3 protein. The sample has over 750,000 distinct CDR3 sequences; 20% to 25% are singletons. Another study also made use of these data, one on T cells of mothers and their children.

The sample comprised blood. The receptors stem from a boy younger than 18 in good health. The CDR3 runs from the conserved cysteine through the conserved F or W. Fields, in order: D gene, J gene, clone size, V gene, CDR3 DNA, CDR3 protein. The D gene is left open where the match is weak. Clone sizes are given selectively: once, few, many, or a class where the clone is expanded.

TRBD2	TRBJ2-5	-	TRBV6-5	TGTGCCAGCAGTTTCGTCGACAAGGGGAGGGAAGAGACCCAGTACTTC	CASSFVDKGREETQYF
-	TRBJ2-4	few	TRBV3-1	TGTGCCAGCAGGGACTCCACTCAGAACATTCAGTACTTC	CASRDSTQNIQYF
-	TRBJ2-3	-	TRBV20-1	TGCAGTGCTAGTACTTTCGACCGTCCAGATACGCAGTATTTT	CSASTFDRPDTQYF
-	TRBJ2-1	-	TRBV7-9	TGTGCCAGCAGCTTAGACTGGGGGCCTTACAATGAGCAGTTCTTC	CASSLDWGPYNEQFF
-	TRBJ1-1	-	TRBV20-1	TGCAGTGCTTCCCTTAACACTGAAGCTTTCTTT	CSASLNTEAFF
-	TRBJ1-4	few	TRBV7-6	TGTGCCAGCAGCCCCACCGGGTGGGGGGAAGGTGAAAAACTGTTTTTT	CASSPTGWGEGEKLFF
-	TRBJ2-5	few	TRBV7-9	TGTGCCAGCAGCTTACTTTTCGACCAAGAGACCCAGTACTTC	CASSLLFDQETQYF
-	TRBJ1-1	few	TRBV7-2	TGTGCCAGCAGCCCCCTCCGGGGGGCTGAAGCTTTCTTT	CASSPLRGAEAFF
-	TRBJ2-1	-	TRBV29-1	TGCAGCGTTGTTGGTGGCGATCGCTCCTACAATGAGCAGTTCTTC	CSVVGGDRSYNEQFF
-	TRBJ2-5	-	TRBV20-1	TGCAGTGCTTTTCTCCGGACTGCGACCCCCCAAGAGACCCAGTACTTC	CSAFLRTATPQETQYF
-	TRBJ2-7	-	TRBV7-6	TGTGCCAGCAGCCGGGAGTCCTACGAGCAGTACTTC	CASSRESYEQYF